This record covers a single T cell receptor beta chain. Germline CDR1 SGHDN, CDR2 FVKESK. Trimming removed 4 bases from V and 1 base from J; junction bases left unmatched: 6. There are 15 residues in the CDR3. This specimen belongs to a study of T cell changes during pregnancy in multiple sclerosis. Profiling relied on immunoSEQ multiplex PCR, and the TCRdb table lists in-frame clones only, not all of them. The profile shows 130,000 or so clones, 90% to 98% of them singletons. The specimen was peripheral blood, collected after pregnancy. The chain has TRBV14 and TRBJ1-1; TRBD1 matches at 7 bases. This TCR was sampled from a female donor with multiple sclerosis, enrolled in a pregnancy study. The CDR3 here is CASSLRTGKNTEAFF. The CDR3 nucleotides read TGTGCCAGCAGCCTAAGGACAGGCAAGAACACTGAAGCTTTCTTT.